This entry lists 14 T cell receptor beta chains sequenced from one sample in a study of blood T cells in healthy people across ages. PCR was performed a second time for about 7 to 12 cycles using a sample-barcoded 5' primer and a J-beta primer mix. One entry per CDR3 protein results from TCRdb running MiXCR on the 5' RACE reads. This table has about 510,000 distinct CDR3 sequences, about 25% appearing once. These sequences were also reported in another study, on T cells of mothers and their children.

The sequenced sample was blood. The source of these receptors is a boy between 2 and 10 years old in good health.

The sample holds a few counts of this clonotype. This sequence joins TRBV3-1 and TRBJ2-2, with 9 bases identical to TRBD1. The CDR3 covers 16 residues. The junction had 4 bases not matched to a gene; V was cut back by 2 bases and J by 3 bases. CDR1 LGHDT and CDR2 YNNKEL come from the germline V gene (reference sequence). The chain's CDR3 is CASSQTGGSDTGELFF. The CDR3 region has the DNA TGTGCCAGCAGCCAAACAGGGGGCAGTGACACCGGGGAGCTGTTTTTT.

The sample holds a few counts of this clonotype. This rearrangement joins TRBV5-4 to TRBJ2-3; no clear D. Germline CDR1 SGHNT, CDR2 YYREEE (reference sequence). V was clipped by 0 bases and J by 1 base, with 6 bases between them. This CDR3 comprises 14 residues. The CDR3 spells CASSLDLGTDTQYF. The CDR3 DNA sequence: TGTGCCAGCAGCTTGGATCTGGGCACAGATACGCAGTATTTT.

There are a few counts of this clonotype. The chain has TRBV3-1 and TRBJ1-4; D is undetermined. Trimming left V 2 bases short and J 5 bases short, with 3 bases between. The CDR3 is made up of 12 amino acids. From germline, CDR1 is LGHDT and CDR2 YNNKEL (reference sequence). The CDR3 nucleotides read TGTGCCAGCAGCCAACAGAATGAAAAACTGTTTTTT. Its protein is CASSQQNEKLFF.

Many counts were recorded for this clonotype. CDR3 region: CASSPYSGGGTGELFF. The CDR3 DNA reads TGTGCCAGCAGCCCTTATAGCGGGGGCGGCACCGGGGAGCTGTTTTTT. The rearrangement joins TRBV12-3 or TRBV12-4 to TRBJ2-2; 9 bases agree with TRBD2. This CDR3 comprises 16 residues. Trimming removed 6 bases from V and 4 bases from J; junction bases left unmatched: 9.

The chain employs TRBV6-6 and TRBJ1-2; a possible D gene is TRBD1 (6 bases). V was trimmed by 6 bases and J by 2 bases, leaving 16 bases between them. Germline assignment: CDR1 MNHNY and CDR2 SVGAGI (reference sequence). This CDR3 comprises 15 residues. CDR3: CASSYRGQPNYGYTF. The CDR3 bases are TGTGCCAGCAGCTATAGAGGACAGCCCAACTATGGCTACACCTTC.

This clonotype came up a few times. The rearrangement joins TRBV12-3 or TRBV12-4 to TRBJ2-2; D call uncertain. The CDR3 is 13 amino acids. Trimming removed 6 bases from V and 2 bases from J, with 7 bases in between. CDR3 DNA sequence: TGTGCCAGCAGGCTTTCAAACACCGGGGAGCTGTTTTTT. Translating it yields CASRLSNTGELFF.

This clonotype was detected a few times. The CDR3 does not close with the conserved phenylalanine or tryptophan, likely indicating a read error. The V and J genes are TRBV7-2 and TRBJ2-1; TRBD2 matches at 12 bases. With V trimmed by 5 bases and J by 8 bases, 7 bases remained unmatched. The germline CDR1 and CDR2 sequences are SGHTA and FQGNSA. The CDR3 spans 15 residues. Here the CDR3 DNA reads TGTGCCAGCAGCCCCCAGCCTAGCGGGGGGGATGAGCAGTTCTCC. Amino acids: CASSPQPSGGDEQFS.

This clonotype was seen many times. This chain uses TRBV12-3 or TRBV12-4 with TRBJ2-1, with a tentative D call TRBD1 (7 bases). V lost 2 bases and J 4 bases, leaving 12 bases between the germline ends. This CDR3 region has 15 residues. The CDR3 spells CASSLQGGSYNEQFF. The DNA of the CDR3 is TGTGCCAGCAGTTTACAGGGGGGTTCATACAATGAGCAGTTCTTC.

This clonotype occurred a few times. This sequence joins TRBV15 and TRBJ2-1; 10 positions agree with TRBD2. CDR3 length: 15 amino acids. Unmatched junction bases numbered 9, after V lost 6 bases and J lost 7 bases. Germline-derived CDR1 and CDR2 are LNHNV and YYDKDF (reference sequence). DNA of the CDR3: TGTGCCACCAGTCTAGCGGGAGATCTTAAAAATGAGCAGTTCTTC. Amino acids: CATSLAGDLKNEQFF.

This clonotype showed up just a few times. The CDR3 nucleotides read TGTGCCAGCAGTTTGAGAGGGATCGACGAGCAGTACTTC. Its translation: CASSLRGIDEQYF. The J gene is TRBJ2-5, the V gene TRBV12-3 or TRBV12-4; D is perhaps TRBD2 (5 bases). The DNA end is more similar to TRBJ2-7, so the J call may be wrong. The CDR3 length is 13 residues.

This clonotype was seen more than once but under ten times. The CDR3 nucleotides are TGTGCCAGCAGCCCCCCTCGGAGGACTAATGAAAAACTGTTTTTT. It translates to CASSPPRRTNEKLFF. The rearrangement joins TRBV7-9 to TRBJ1-4, with D unclear. The germline V gene encodes CDR1 SEHNR and CDR2 FQNEAQ (reference sequence). Trimming left V 5 bases short and J 2 bases short, with 12 bases between. There are 15 residues in the CDR3.

This clonotype was counted only a few times. The chain joins TRBV3-1 to TRBJ2-5; no definite D call. The CDR3 length is 13 residues. Germline assignment: CDR1 LGHDT and CDR2 YNNKEL (reference sequence). V lost 7 bases and J 1 base, leaving 10 bases between the germline ends. The chain's CDR3 is CASTTEAQETQYF. The CDR3 DNA reads TGTGCCAGCACCACCGAGGCCCAAGAGACCCAGTACTTC.

The V call is TRBV10-2, the J call TRBJ2-7, with 8 bases aligning to TRBD2. CDR1 is WSHSY and CDR2 is SAAADI in the germline V gene. After removal of 1 base from V and 3 bases from J, the junction contained 8 bases not matched to a gene. CDR3 size: 16 residues. The CDR3 loop is CASSEFLSAGDYEQYF. The CDR3 nucleotides read TGCGCCAGCAGTGAGTTCCTCTCAGCGGGAGACTACGAGCAGTACTTC.

The genes are TRBV20-1 and TRBJ2-7; possibly TRBD1 or TRBD2 for D (6 bases each). The CDR3 sequence is 12 residues long. Per germline, CDR1 DFQATT and CDR2 SNEGSKA (reference sequence). Trimming stripped 4 bases from V and 6 bases from J, with 13 bases between. CDR3 in DNA: TGCAGTGCTATGGAGGGGGGCCTCGAGCAGTACTTC. It translates to CSAMEGGLEQYF.